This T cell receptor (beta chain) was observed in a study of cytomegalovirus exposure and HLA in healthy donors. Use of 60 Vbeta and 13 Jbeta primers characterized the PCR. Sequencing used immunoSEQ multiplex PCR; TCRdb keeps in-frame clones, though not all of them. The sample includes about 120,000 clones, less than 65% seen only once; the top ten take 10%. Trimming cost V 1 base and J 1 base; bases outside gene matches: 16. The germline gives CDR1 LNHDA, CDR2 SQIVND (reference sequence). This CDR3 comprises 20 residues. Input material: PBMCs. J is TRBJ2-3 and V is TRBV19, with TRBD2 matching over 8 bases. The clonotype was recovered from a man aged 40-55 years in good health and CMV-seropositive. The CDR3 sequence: CASSIAPYTPAGVGTDTQYF. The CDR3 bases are TGTGCCAGTAGTATAGCCCCCTATACGCCAGCGGGAGTCGGCACAGATACGCAGTATTTT. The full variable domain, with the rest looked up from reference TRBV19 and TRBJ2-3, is DGGITQSPKYLFRKEGQNVTLSCEQNLNHDAMYWYRQDPGQGLRLIYYSQIVNDFQKGDIAEGYSVSREKKESFPLTVTSAQKNPTAFYLCASSIAPYTPAGVGTDTQYFGPGTRLTVL.